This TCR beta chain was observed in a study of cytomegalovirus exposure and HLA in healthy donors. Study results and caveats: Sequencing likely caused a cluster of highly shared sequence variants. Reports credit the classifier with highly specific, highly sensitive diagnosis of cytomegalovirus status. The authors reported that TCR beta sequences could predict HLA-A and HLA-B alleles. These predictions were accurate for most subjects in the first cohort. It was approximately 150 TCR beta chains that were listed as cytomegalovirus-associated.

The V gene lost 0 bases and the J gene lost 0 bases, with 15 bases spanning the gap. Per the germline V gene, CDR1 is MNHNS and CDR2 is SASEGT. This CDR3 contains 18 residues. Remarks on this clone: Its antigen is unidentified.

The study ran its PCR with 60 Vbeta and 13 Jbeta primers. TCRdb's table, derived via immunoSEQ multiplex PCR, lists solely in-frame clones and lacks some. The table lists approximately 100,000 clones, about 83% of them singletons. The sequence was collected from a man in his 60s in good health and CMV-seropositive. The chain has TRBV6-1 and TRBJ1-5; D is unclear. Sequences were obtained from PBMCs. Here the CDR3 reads CASSEADKLGYSNQPQHF. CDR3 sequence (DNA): TGTGCCAGCAGTGAAGCCGACAAATTAGGTTATAGCAATCAGCCCCAGCATTTT.